This T cell receptor beta chain was profiled in a study of OX40 agonist ivuxolimab in advanced cancers. Background on the study: Patients were dosed intravenously with ivuxolimab at 0.01 to 10 mg/kg every 2 weeks.

V shed 4 bases and J shed 5 bases, with 15 bases lying between them. The CDR3 length is 14 residues. Germline V gene sequence: CDR1 SNHLY, CDR2 FYNNEI. Profiling relied on immunoSEQ multiplex PCR, and the TCRdb table lists in-frame clones only, not all of them. The data hold 60,000 to 85,000 clones, with around nine tenths observed a single time. Points from the study as a whole: Among some nonresponders, normalized T-cell clonal expansion was also low. At 0.1 to 3.0 mg/kg, CD4+ and CD8+ blood T cells expanded clonally by week 6.

As to this clone: Its antigen is unidentified.

Here the sequenced sample was CD4+ or CD8+ T cells sorted from blood, taken in a trial of the OX40 agonist ivuxolimab. This sequence joins TRBV2 and TRBJ2-7, with D perhaps TRBD2 (5 bases). This clonotype was sampled from an adult with an advanced solid tumor such as melanoma, head and neck, liver or kidney cancer. The CDR3 DNA is TGTGCCAGCAGTGGAGGGCCGGGTAGAAACGAGCAGTACTTC. Amino acid sequence: CASSGGPGRNEQYF.